The next 30 T cell receptor beta chains were all read from a single sample in a study of CD8 T cells in Susac syndrome. The RNA input was roughly 0.45 to 1 ug, and it was reverse transcribed with random hexamers. MiXCR was run by TCRdb on the immunoSEQ multiplex PCR reads, yielding one entry per CDR3 protein. The repertoire includes around 130,000 distinct CDR3 sequences, around 94% of them detected once, and approximately 0.1% sits in the top ten. Sequenced material: CD4+ T cells from PBMCs. All receptors derive from a human donor in good health.

This chain uses TRBV7-2 with TRBJ1-6; TRBD1 is a possible D gene (6 bases). This CDR3 has 15 amino acids. Trimming took off 5 bases at V and 7 bases at J, with 15 bases between the two ends. Germline CDR1 and CDR2: SGHTA and FQGNSA. CDR3 amino acids: CASSEQGLENSPLHF. The CDR3 coding sequence is TGTGCCAGCAGCGAGCAGGGGCTAGAGAATTCACCCCTCCACTTT.

This chain connects TRBV18 to TRBJ2-7, with D possibly matching TRBD1 (6 bases). This CDR3 contains 16 residues. V dropped 6 bases and J dropped 1 base, with 19 bases sitting between them. Germline values: CDR1 KGHSH, CDR2 LQKENI. The CDR3 region has the DNA TGTGCCAGCTCCAGCCTCGTCTTGGACAGTTCCTACGAGCAGTACTTC. Protein product: CASSSLVLDSSYEQYF. Together with reference TRBV18 and TRBJ2-7, the CDR3 gives the full variable domain: NAGVMQNPRHLVRRRGQEARLRCSPMKGHSHVYWYRQLPEEGLKFMVYLQKENIIDESGMPKERFSAEFPKEGPSILRIQQVVRGDSAAYFCASSSLVLDSSYEQYFGPGTRLTVT.

This sequence joins TRBV30 and TRBJ2-5; D possibly corresponds to TRBD2 (5 bases). Trimming removed 3 bases from V and 5 bases from J, with 10 bases in between. This CDR3 has 12 residues. Germline V gene lookup returns CDR1 GTSNPN and CDR2 SVGIG (reference sequence). Here the CDR3 reads CAWSPGIETQYF. The CDR3 DNA reads TGTGCCTGGAGCCCGGGAATTGAGACCCAGTACTTC.

The chain employs TRBV9 and TRBJ2-1, with D perhaps matching TRBD2 (5 bases). The CDR3 totals 14 residues. The germline V gene encodes CDR1 SGDLS and CDR2 YYNGEE. Trimming took 0 bases from V and 8 from J, leaving 12 bases between them. In DNA, the CDR3 is TGTGCCAGCAGCGTAGTAGGACTGGTCGATGAGCAGTTCTTC. Protein sequence: CASSVVGLVDEQFF. The full variable domain, in which reference TRBV9 and TRBJ2-1 provide the parts outside the CDR3, is DSGVTQTPKHLITATGQRVTLRCSPRSGDLSVYWYQQSLDQGLQFLIQYYNGEERAKGNILERFSAQQFPDLHSELNLSSLELGDSALYFCASSVVGLVDEQFFGPGTRLTVL.

The chain combines TRBV27 with TRBJ2-5; D may be TRBD1 (6 bases). CDR3 length equals 15 residues. The germline CDR1 and CDR2 sequences are MNHEY and SMNVEV (reference sequence). V was pared by 5 bases and J by 0 bases, with 13 bases between. The CDR3 reads CASSASGTHQETQYF. For the CDR3, the DNA is TGTGCCAGCAGTGCATCCGGGACACACCAAGAGACCCAGTACTTC.

This chain joins TRBV12-3 or TRBV12-4 and TRBJ2-6; 9 positions match TRBD1. V trimming: 3 bases; J trimming: 1 base; junction bases outside the gene matches: 7. CDR3 length equals 18 residues. The CDR3 here is CASSFDRGGRSGANVLTF. CDR3 bases: TGTGCCAGCAGTTTCGACAGGGGGGGACGGTCTGGGGCCAACGTCCTGACTTTC.

The chain has TRBV4-1 and TRBJ1-2; no reliable D call. Trimming took off 0 bases at V and 4 bases at J, with 9 bases between the two ends. The CDR3 is made up of 14 amino acids. CDR1 and CDR2 from the germline V gene are MGHRA and YSYEKL. The CDR3 sequence: CASSQEQLPYGYTF. As DNA, the CDR3 is TGCGCCAGCAGCCAAGAGCAGCTTCCCTATGGCTACACCTTC.

V gene TRBV5-6 combines with J gene TRBJ2-1, with D unresolved. There are 14 residues in the CDR3. V was shortened by 0 bases and J by 3 bases, with 7 bases between the two germline ends. Germline values: CDR1 SGHDT, CDR2 YYEEEE. CDR3 bases: TGTGCCAGCAGCTTGGTAGGGAACTACAATGAGCAGTTCTTC. It is translated as CASSLVGNYNEQFF.

This clonotype showed up just once. The rearrangement joins TRBV4-1 to TRBJ2-5, with a tentative D call TRBD2 (5 bases). The germline V and J ends were trimmed by 4 bases and 2 bases, with 14 bases remaining between them. The length of the CDR3 is 15 residues. Germline V gives CDR1 MGHRA, CDR2 YSYEKL. Here the CDR3 reads CASSPARDIQETQYF. CDR3 nucleotides: TGCGCCAGCAGCCCAGCCCGGGATATACAAGAGACCCAGTACTTC.

This clonotype has a single count. The chain couples TRBV3-1 to TRBJ2-1; 8 bases match TRBD2. The CDR3 runs 14 residues. The junction had 6 bases not matched to a gene; V was cut back by 2 bases and J by 9 bases. Germline CDR1 LGHDT, CDR2 YNNKEL (reference sequence). CDR3: CASSQSRAGGEQFF. The CDR3 nucleotides read TGTGCCAGCAGCCAATCACGGGCGGGGGGTGAGCAGTTCTTC.

This clonotype was seen only a few times. The chain has TRBV30 and TRBJ2-7; 7 bases are shared with TRBD2. This CDR3 has 14 residues. The V gene's germline CDR1 is GTSNPN and CDR2 SVGIG (reference sequence). V lost 3 bases to trimming and J lost 0 bases; unmatched junction nucleotides: 5. The CDR3 is CAWRTSSSSYEQYF. The CDR3 DNA follows: TGTGCCTGGAGGACTAGCTCCAGCTCCTACGAGCAGTACTTC.

The chain uses TRBV4-3 and TRBJ2-1, with unresolved D. The length of the CDR3 is 16 residues. V was pared by 0 bases and J by 7 bases, with 16 bases between. In germline, CDR1 is LGHNA, CDR2 YSLEER. The CDR3 loop is CASSQDRGTFRNEQFF. In nucleotides, the CDR3 is TGCGCCAGCAGCCAAGATCGTGGAACTTTTCGGAATGAGCAGTTCTTC.

V gene TRBV29-1 combines with J gene TRBJ1-5; D perhaps matches TRBD1 (6 bases). Germline assignment: CDR1 SQVTM and CDR2 ANQGSEA. Between the trimmed V and J ends, which lost 4 bases and 0 bases, there was a span of 10 bases. This CDR3 region has 14 residues. The CDR3 protein is CSVATGTSNQPQHF. The CDR3 region has the DNA TGCAGCGTTGCCACAGGGACTAGCAATCAGCCCCAGCATTTT.

This clonotype was seen only once. V gene TRBV6-1 combines with J gene TRBJ1-5; D possibly corresponds to TRBD1 (5 bases). V lost 3 bases and J 7 bases, leaving 13 bases between the germline ends. CDR3 size: 14 residues. Germline CDR1 and CDR2: MNHNS and SASEGT. As DNA, the CDR3 is TGTGCCAGCAGTGATGGACAACGGGGGCAGCCCCAGCATTTT. This encodes CASSDGQRGQPQHF.

The chain carries TRBV4-1 and TRBJ1-2; D is uncertain. The germline gives CDR1 MGHRA, CDR2 YSYEKL. The V and J ends lost 0 bases and 0 bases respectively, with 14 bases between them. This CDR3 has 17 amino acids. The CDR3 loop reads CASSQDNGPYTNYGYTF. Written as DNA, the CDR3 is TGCGCCAGCAGCCAAGATAATGGACCGTACACTAACTATGGCTACACCTTC.

In this sample, this clonotype turned up a few times. This sequence joins TRBV5-1 and TRBJ1-1; D is possibly TRBD1 (5 bases). The CDR3 contains 14 residues. The germline V gene has CDR1 SGHRS and CDR2 YFSETQ. The ends were cut back, 4 bases at V and 1 base at J, with 11 bases in the middle. CDR3 residues: CASSLGTGNTEAFF. CDR3 DNA sequence: TGCGCCAGCAGCCTGGGGACGGGGAACACTGAAGCTTTCTTT. Full variable domain (rest looked up from reference TRBV5-1 and TRBJ1-1): KAGVTQTPRYLIKTRGQQVTLSCSPISGHRSVSWYQQTPGQGLQFLFEYFSETQRNKGNFPGRFSGRQFSNSRSEMNVSTLELGDSALYLCASSLGTGNTEAFFGQGTRLTVV.

V gene TRBV23-1 combines with J gene TRBJ2-7; D is unclear. TRBV23-1 is assigned to the ORF class and has an uncertain function. The CDR3 is 17 amino acids. The germline V and J ends were trimmed by 6 bases and 2 bases, with 23 bases remaining between them. As DNA, the CDR3 is TGCGCCAGCAGAAAGGGCAGCCGAGACTTCCCAACCTACGAGCAGTACTTC. Translation: CASRKGSRDFPTYEQYF.

The chain recombines TRBV6-5 with TRBJ2-3, with 7 positions matching TRBD2. The CDR3 extends over 15 amino acids. The germline gives CDR1 MNHEY, CDR2 SVGAGI. Trimming took 2 bases from V and 3 from J; bases not matched to a gene: 5. The CDR3 region is CASSYGQGGTDTQYF. The DNA for the CDR3 is TGTGCCAGCAGTTACGGGCAGGGAGGGACAGATACGCAGTATTTT.

The chain uses TRBV14 and TRBJ1-1; D may be TRBD1 (5 bases). This CDR3 is built from 16 residues. CDR1 and CDR2 (germline): SGHDN, FVKESK. V lost 1 base and J lost 1, with 13 bases in between. In DNA, the CDR3 is TGTGCCAGCAGCCAAGGATGGGGCAGGAGGAACACTGAAGCTTTCTTT. It encodes CASSQGWGRRNTEAFF.

This chain links TRBV29-1 with TRBJ1-1, with 7 bases that match TRBD1. This CDR3 comprises 13 residues. From germline, CDR1 is SQVTM and CDR2 ANQGSEA. J was trimmed by 4 bases and V by 7 bases; bases with no gene match: 9. CDR3 DNA: TGCAGCGCCGGAGACAGGGTTGGCACTGAAGCTTTCTTT. Protein sequence: CSAGDRVGTEAFF.

In nucleotides, the CDR3 is TGTGCCAGCAGACTCCAGGGGCTAGACACTGAAGCTTTCTTT. It specifies CASRLQGLDTEAFF. V usage is TRBV6-2 or TRBV6-3 and J usage is TRBJ1-1, with a tentative D call TRBD1 (6 bases). The CDR3 sequence is 14 residues long. Looked up from germline, CDR1 is MNHEY and CDR2 is SVGEGT. Trimming removed 6 bases from V and 3 bases from J, with 14 bases in between.

This clonotype has only one observation. The chain uses TRBV7-2 and TRBJ2-7; tentative D call: TRBD2 (6 bases). V lost 1 base to trimming and J lost 5 bases, with 12 bases between them. This CDR3 has 14 residues. CDR1 is SGHTA, CDR2 FQGNSA, per germline. The CDR3 reads CASSLGIAVDEQYF. In DNA form, the CDR3 reads TGTGCCAGCAGCTTAGGAATAGCGGTGGACGAGCAGTACTTC.

The chain is built from TRBV10-1 and TRBJ2-7; D call uncertain. The germline V gene encodes CDR1 WNHNN and CDR2 SYGVQD (reference sequence). Trimming cost V 3 bases and J 4 bases, with 13 bases left between them. The CDR3 length is 14 residues. CDR3 DNA: TGCGCCAGCAGTGATCAAGGAATCGGGTACGAGCAGTACTTC. Encoded protein: CASSDQGIGYEQYF.

The chain employs TRBV20-1 and TRBJ2-7, with D uncertain. The CDR3 loop spans 12 amino acids. V was cut by 3 bases and J by 6 bases, with 12 bases left in between. CDR1 is DFQATT, CDR2 SNEGSKA, per germline (reference sequence). The chain's CDR3 is CSASFRKGEQYF. The CDR3 DNA reads TGCAGTGCTAGTTTCCGGAAGGGCGAGCAGTACTTC.

This chain connects TRBV12-3 or TRBV12-4 to TRBJ2-3; D is unresolved. The CDR3 length is 13 residues. The V gene lost 2 bases and the J gene lost 10 bases, with 13 bases spanning the gap. The CDR3 region is CASSLSTLLAQYF. As DNA, the CDR3 is TGTGCCAGCAGTTTAAGCACCCTCTTGGCGCAGTATTTT.

This clonotype was recorded once. The chain is built from TRBV2 and TRBJ1-1; D is ambiguous. The ends were cut back, 5 bases at V and 3 bases at J, with 10 bases in the middle. CDR1 is SNHLY and CDR2 is FYNNEI in the germline V gene. CDR3 length: 13 amino acids. This CDR3 is CASSSAVYTEAFF. The CDR3 region has the DNA TGTGCCAGCAGTAGCGCAGTGTACACTGAAGCTTTCTTT.

The V gene is TRBV5-5, the J gene TRBJ1-3; D gene ambiguous. Germline V gene data show CDR1 as SGHKS and CDR2 as YYEKEE (reference sequence). The V and J ends lost 2 bases and 8 bases respectively, with 14 bases between them. The CDR3 is 14 residues long. Written as DNA, the CDR3 is TGTGCCAGCAGCTTTAACCTCGATCGTGACACCATATATTTT. Residues: CASSFNLDRDTIYF.

The V call is TRBV7-9, the J call TRBJ1-4; no clear D. V lost 7 bases, J lost 6 bases, and 18 bases lay in between. This CDR3 spans 15 amino acids. Germline CDR1 reads SEHNR; CDR2 reads FQNEAQ (reference sequence). For the CDR3, the DNA is TGTGCCAGCAACATATCCAGTAGGAGTGATGAAAAACTGTTTTTT. Protein product: CASNISSRSDEKLFF.

In this sample, this clonotype turned up a few times. The chain is built from TRBV27 and TRBJ2-3; TRBD1 is a possible D gene (5 bases). V lost 5 bases, J lost 4 bases, and 13 bases lay in between. CDR1 is MNHEY and CDR2 is SMNVEV in the germline V gene (reference sequence). This CDR3 region has 14 residues. The CDR3, as DNA: TGTGCCAGCAGTCAGGGCAGCAGGGCAGATACGCAGTATTTT. Amino acid sequence: CASSQGSRADTQYF.

The chain has TRBV2 and TRBJ2-5; D unclear. The CDR3 runs 11 residues. The germline V gene has CDR1 SNHLY and CDR2 FYNNEI. Between the trimmed V and J ends, which lost 6 bases and 1 base, there was a span of 3 bases. CDR3 sequence reads: CASRLQETQYF. The CDR3, as DNA: TGTGCCAGCAGACTCCAAGAGACCCAGTACTTC.